This T cell receptor beta chain was found in a study of blood T cell repertoires in COVID-19. Per the authors' pipeline: Estimates of nucleated cell counts were drawn from the amplification of reference gene primers. TCRdb's copy holds only in-frame clones and misses some; the assay was immunoSEQ multiplex PCR. V and J calls plus clone size are reproduced from that table; the DNA served to infer D and trimming. The data contain about 200,000 clones, roughly 80% of them singletons. This clone appeared once. Germline CDR1 and CDR2: LGHNA and YSLEER. The CDR3 loop spans 18 amino acids. Trimming cost V 3 bases and J 7 bases; bases outside gene matches: 14.

This chain uses TRBV4-3 with TRBJ2-2; 10 positions agree with TRBD1. Source material: peripheral blood. This receptor was identified in a man in his sixties with acute or convalescent COVID-19. As DNA, the CDR3 is TGCGCCAGCAGCCAGAGAACCGGGACAGGGGTTTCTGGCGGGGAGCTGTTTTTT. Its translation: CASSQRTGTGVSGGELFF.